A single sample gave rise to the 24 T cell receptor beta chains below, sequenced in a study of shared clonotypes between healthy human individuals. Only in-frame clones appear in the TCRdb table, and some are missing; sequencing was by immunoSEQ multiplex PCR. The sample contains hundreds of thousands of clones, approximately 77% of which appear only once. The sample consisted of PBMCs. Receptor source: a middle-aged woman in good health. Some clones in this sample may be carry-over from other donors' samples.

The chain is built from TRBV10-1 and TRBJ2-3; D possibly corresponds to TRBD2 (5 bases). Germline V lookup: CDR1 WNHNN, CDR2 SYGVQD (reference sequence). Deletions cut 3 bases from V and 6 bases from J, with 7 bases between. The CDR3 totals 12 residues. CDR3 coding DNA: TGCGCCAGCAGTGACCCGGGGGATACGCAGTATTTT. Amino acid sequence: CASSDPGDTQYF.

The rearrangement uses TRBV6-6 and TRBJ1-1; D unresolved. This CDR3 has 15 amino acids. V was shortened by 4 bases and J by 1 base, with 13 bases between the two germline ends. Per the germline V gene, CDR1 is MNHNY and CDR2 is SVGAGI (reference sequence). The CDR3 is CASSSRLGPNTEAFF. The CDR3, as DNA: TGTGCCAGCAGTTCCCGTTTAGGACCGAACACTGAAGCTTTCTTT.

This chain connects TRBV11-1 to TRBJ2-7, with 7 nucleotides matching TRBD1. V trimming: 5 bases; J trimming: 2 bases; junction bases outside the gene matches: 9. Germline-derived CDR1 and CDR2 are SGHAT and FQDESV (reference sequence). This CDR3 comprises 15 residues. The CDR3 coding sequence is TGTGCCAGCAGCCCCCGGGACAGTCCTGCCTACGAGCAGTACTTC. Protein sequence: CASSPRDSPAYEQYF.

The chain recombines TRBV19 with TRBJ2-1; 11 nucleotides align to TRBD1. The CDR3 is 15 amino acids. Germline CDR1 LNHDA, CDR2 SQIVND (reference sequence). Unmatched junction bases numbered 5, after V lost 3 bases and J lost 7 bases. Here the CDR3 reads CASSIGQGAWNEQFF. CDR3 DNA: TGTGCCAGTAGTATCGGACAGGGGGCGTGGAATGAGCAGTTCTTC.

The chain has TRBV7-2 and TRBJ2-1; 12 bases are a match to TRBD2. The CDR3 totals 14 residues. The ends lost 3 bases at V and 8 bases at J; junction bases unmatched: 2. Germline V CDR1 and CDR2: SGHTA, FQGNSA. In nucleotides, the CDR3 is TGTGCCAGCAGCTTGACTAGCGGGAGCCATGAGCAGTTCTTC. This encodes CASSLTSGSHEQFF.

As for this clone: It is likely a read error: a sequence one base away is far more abundant. The rearrangement uses TRBV5-1 and TRBJ2-1; the D call may be TRBD1 or TRBD2 (5 bases each). This CDR3 is 14 amino acids long. CDR1 and CDR2 from the germline V gene are SGHRS and YFSETQ. The V end lost 4 bases, the J end lost 5 bases, and 13 bases lay between the germline ends. The DNA for the CDR3 is TGCGCCAGCAGCCCAGACGGGGCCGACAATGAGCAGTTCTTC. The encoded protein is CASSPDGADNEQFF.

J is TRBJ2-3 and V is TRBV6-4; no clear D. V was shortened by 3 bases and J by 2 bases, with 12 bases between the two germline ends. Germline-derived CDR1 and CDR2 are MRHNA and SNTAGT. The CDR3 is 15 residues long. CDR3 region: CASSESPDATDTQYF. The CDR3 coding sequence is TGTGCCAGCAGTGAAAGCCCGGACGCCACAGATACGCAGTATTTT.

V gene TRBV18 combines with J gene TRBJ2-7; 7 nucleotides agree with TRBD1. CDR1 KGHSH and CDR2 LQKENI come from the germline V gene. This CDR3 is built from 13 residues. V shed 0 bases, J shed 4 bases, and the junction held 0 bases outside the gene matches. This CDR3 is CASSPPDRYEQYF. Written as DNA, the CDR3 is TGTGCCAGCTCACCACCGGACAGGTACGAGCAGTACTTC.

This clone appeared a single time. The J gene is TRBJ1-1, the V gene TRBV5-1, with D maybe TRBD1 (5 bases). Germline CDR1 and CDR2: SGHRS and YFSETQ. V gave up 7 bases and J gave up 0 bases, with 16 bases separating them. This CDR3 is 15 amino acids long. CDR3: CASGAETAMNTEAFF. The CDR3 DNA sequence: TGCGCCAGCGGGGCTGAGACAGCCATGAACACTGAAGCTTTCTTT.

This chain connects TRBV6-1 to TRBJ1-2; weak D call: TRBD1 (6 bases). V was cut by 2 bases and J by 0 bases, with 16 bases left in between. The germline gives CDR1 MNHNS, CDR2 SASEGT. There are 17 residues in the CDR3. The CDR3 nucleotides read TGTGCCAGCAGTGAACTTGGGGGGGCAGGGGCTAACTATGGCTACACCTTC. This translates into CASSELGGAGANYGYTF.

In its sample, this clone was seen once. J is TRBJ2-7 and V is TRBV13, with 12 bases fitting TRBD2. The CDR3 totals 14 residues. The germline V gene has CDR1 PRHDT and CDR2 FYEKMQ (reference sequence). Unmatched junction bases numbered 4, after V lost 5 bases and J lost 5 bases. CDR3 bases: TGTGCCAGCAGCCCTGGACTAGCGGGAAACGAGCAGTACTTC. It yields the protein CASSPGLAGNEQYF.

This clone was picked up a small number of times. The rearrangement joins TRBV28 to TRBJ2-6; 7 bases fit TRBD1. The CDR3 length is 16 residues. Germline lookup yields CDR1 MDHEN and CDR2 SYDVKM. The J segment lost 2 bases and the V segment lost 5 bases, leaving 6 bases of the junction unmatched. CDR3: CASSPGTVAGANVLTF. CDR3 coding DNA: TGTGCCAGCAGTCCCGGGACAGTGGCTGGGGCCAACGTCCTGACTTTC.

As to this clone: A much larger clone is a single base away; this may be a read error. The same CDR3 also results from other DNA sequences found in this sample. The gene calls are TRBV7-3 and TRBJ2-1; 9 bases fit TRBD2. V shed 4 bases, J shed 8 bases, and the junction held 3 bases outside the gene matches. This CDR3 is built from 13 residues. The germline CDR1 and CDR2 sequences are SGHTA and FQGTGA. CDR3 in amino acids: CASSSLAGDEQFF. CDR3 DNA sequence: TGTGCCAGCAGCTCATTAGCGGGGGATGAGCAGTTCTTC.

The rearrangement joins TRBV28 to TRBJ2-7; 7 nucleotides align to TRBD2. J was trimmed by 4 bases and V by 6 bases; bases with no gene match: 15. Germline V gene sequence: CDR1 MDHEN, CDR2 SYDVKM. This CDR3 has 16 amino acids. The CDR3 sequence is CASSPAGKGREYEQYF. The CDR3 region has the DNA TGTGCCAGCAGCCCCGCCGGCAAGGGGAGGGAATACGAGCAGTACTTC.

The chain employs TRBV28 and TRBJ1-2; 8 nucleotides agree with TRBD1. After removal of 1 base from V and 4 bases from J, the junction contained 2 bases not matched to a gene. CDR1 and CDR2 from the germline V gene are MDHEN and SYDVKM. The CDR3 totals 14 residues. The CDR3 sequence is CASSLSTGVYGYTF. CDR3 nucleotides: TGTGCCAGCAGTTTATCGACAGGGGTCTATGGCTACACCTTC.

The rearrangement joins TRBV7-9 to TRBJ1-2, with 9 bases matching TRBD1. Trimming took 5 bases from V and 8 from J; bases not matched to a gene: 6. This CDR3 has 13 residues. CDR1 SEHNR and CDR2 FQNEAQ come from the germline V gene (reference sequence). This chain's CDR3 is CASSKQGAAGYTF. The CDR3 DNA is TGTGCCAGCAGCAAACAGGGGGCAGCGGGCTACACCTTC. The full variable domain, in which reference TRBV7-9 and TRBJ1-2 provide the parts outside the CDR3, is DTGVSQNPRHKITKRGQNVTFRCDPISEHNRLYWYRQTLGQGPEFLTYFQNEAQLEKSRLLSDRFSAERPKGSFSTLEIQRTEQGDSAMYLCASSKQGAAGYTFGSGTRLTVV.

This clone was observed a handful of times. The V gene is TRBV7-8, the J gene TRBJ1-1; D remains ambiguous. V gave up 1 base and J gave up 7 bases, with 7 bases separating them. Per germline, CDR1 SGHVS and CDR2 FQNEAQ. This CDR3 contains 12 residues. CDR3 in DNA: TGTGCCAGCAGCTTAGACGGAGGTGAAGCTTTCTTT. It yields the protein CASSLDGGEAFF.

This clone has just one count. The chain has TRBV5-1 and TRBJ1-1; D gene uncertain. The CDR3 has 15 residues. Germline lookup yields CDR1 SGHRS and CDR2 YFSETQ. V was trimmed by 0 bases and J by 2 bases, leaving 11 bases between them. The CDR3 loop reads CASSLGSTANTEAFF. The CDR3 DNA is TGCGCCAGCAGCTTGGGATCCACCGCCAACACTGAAGCTTTCTTT. Filled out from reference TRBV5-1 and TRBJ1-1, the complete variable domain reads KAGVTQTPRYLIKTRGQQVTLSCSPISGHRSVSWYQQTPGQGLQFLFEYFSETQRNKGNFPGRFSGRQFSNSRSEMNVSTLELGDSALYLCASSLGSTANTEAFFGQGTRLTVV.

The rearrangement joins TRBV15 to TRBJ1-2, with a weak D call TRBD1 (5 bases). There are 16 residues in the CDR3. The germline V and J ends were trimmed by 1 base and 3 bases, with 15 bases remaining between them. Per the germline V gene, CDR1 is LNHNV and CDR2 is YYDKDF (reference sequence). The CDR3 bases are TGTGCCACCAGCAGAGCTCCCAGGGCCGGCTACTATGGCTACACCTTC. Protein product: CATSRAPRAGYYGYTF.

The chain combines TRBV7-2 with TRBJ1-1; D not resolved. Germline CDR1 is SGHTA and CDR2 is FQGNSA. The CDR3 spans 13 residues. The germline V and J ends were trimmed by 5 bases and 4 bases, with 11 bases remaining between them. CDR3 sequence (DNA): TGTGCCAGCAGCACGAGAAGGCTCACTGAAGCTTTCTTT. Translation: CASSTRRLTEAFF.

To note about this clone: A read error may explain this, as a much larger clone is one base away. This chain joins TRBV7-3 and TRBJ2-3; D remains unclear. This CDR3 spans 13 amino acids. Germline CDR1 and CDR2: SGHTA and FQGTGA. V shed 3 bases and J shed 2 bases, with 6 bases lying between them. This CDR3 is CASSFANTDTQYF. In DNA form, the CDR3 reads TGTGCCAGCAGCTTTGCCAACACAGATACGCAGTATTTT. Looking up the rest from reference TRBV7-3 and TRBJ2-3 gives the full variable domain: GAGVSQTPSNKVTEKGKYVELRCDPISGHTALYWYRQSLGQGPEFLIYFQGTGAADDSGLPNDRFFAVRPEGSVSTLKIQRTERGDSAVYLCASSFANTDTQYFGPGTRLTVL.

The chain has TRBV28 and TRBJ2-7, with 7 bases identical to TRBD2. Germline loops: CDR1 MDHEN, CDR2 SYDVKM. Trimming at V came to 4 bases and at J to 0 bases, leaving 9 bases not matched to a gene. The CDR3 consists of 16 residues. The CDR3 nucleotides are TGTGCCAGCAGTTCCCCCCTAGCGGTGAGCTCCTACGAGCAGTACTTC. This gives the protein CASSSPLAVSSYEQYF.

The chain employs TRBV5-4 and TRBJ2-7; D gene unclear. The CDR3 runs 13 residues. The V end lost 3 bases, the J end lost 5 bases, and 12 bases lay between the germline ends. Germline V gives CDR1 SGHNT, CDR2 YYREEE (reference sequence). Here the CDR3 DNA reads TGTGCCAGCAGCTCAACCCTAGTCAACGAGCAGTACTTC. Residues: CASSSTLVNEQYF. The full variable domain, rest sourced from reference TRBV5-4 and TRBJ2-7, is ETGVTQSPTHLIKTRGQQVTLRCSSQSGHNTVSWYQQALGQGPQFIFQYYREEENGRGNFPPRFSGLQFPNYSSELNVNALELDDSALYLCASSSTLVNEQYFGPGTRLTVT.

The chain is built from TRBV5-4 and TRBJ2-3; D not resolved. V shed 3 bases and J shed 0 bases, with 11 bases lying between them. This CDR3 comprises 15 residues. Germline V lookup: CDR1 SGHNT, CDR2 YYREEE (reference sequence). The CDR3 bases are TGTGCCAGCAGCTACCCTAGTGGAAGCACAGATACGCAGTATTTT. This translates into CASSYPSGSTDTQYF.